In this sample, the clone carrying this T cell receptor beta chain turned up a few times. The antigen is unknown. The sample is drawn from a study of beta chain features in type 1 diabetes. The authors obtained over 95% purity in all sorted populations. The sequenced template was cDNA made from the entire isolated RNA. Some clones are missing from TCRdb's copy, which holds only in-frame ones; the method was immunoSEQ multiplex PCR. Altogether about 710,000 clones are present, more than 13% being singletons, with the ten largest covering approximately 0.043%. Study-level points and caveats: Patients with Type 1 diabetes showed moderately but significantly shorter TCRB CDR3s in all four CD4+ subsets.

Trimming took 4 bases from V and 7 from J; bases not matched to a gene: 3. The CDR3 spans 14 residues. Germline V gives CDR1 SGHNT, CDR2 YYREEE (reference sequence). This receptor was taken from a man younger than 35 with type 1 diabetes. Sequencing used naive CD4+ T cells from blood. The chain links TRBV5-4 to TRBJ1-6, with 9 bases identical to TRBD1. The CDR3 region has the DNA TGTGCCAGCAGCGCCGGGACAGGGAATTCACCCCTCCACTTT. Its translation is CASSAGTGNSPLHF.